The rows below give T cell receptor beta chains drawn from one sample of a study of blood T cell repertoires in COVID-19. Clones were sequenced by immunoSEQ multiplex PCR, and TCRdb holds only the in-frame ones, with some missing. The table shows about 180,000 clones, with over 75% occurring only once. Sequenced sample: peripheral blood. The receptors originated from a man older than 75 with COVID-19, enrolled during active disease. Each CDR3 is given with its conserved first and last residue. D genes are given only for firm matches. Clone size appears in some rows only: once, few, many, or a class for an expanded clone.

>NA|TRBV6-2/TRBV6-3|TRBJ2-6|NA
TGTGCCAGCAGTTACCCCTGGGGGGATGGGGCCAACGTCCTGACTTTC
CASSYPWGDGANVLTF
>TRBD1|TRBV2|TRBJ1-6|once
TGTGCCAGTACGTTCGACAGGGACTATAATTCACCCCTCCACTTT
CASTFDRDYNSPLHF
>TRBD2|TRBV4-1|TRBJ2-5|NA
TGCGCCAGCAGCCAAGTAGCGGGGGGTTTTAGGCAAGAGACCCAGTACTTC
CASSQVAGGFRQETQYF
>NA|TRBV11-3|TRBJ1-4|few
TGTGCCAGCAGTTCCCCCGCGGGGTTGGGGGAAAAACTGTTTTTT
CASSSPAGLGEKLFF
>TRBD1|TRBV11-2|TRBJ1-1|NA
TGTGCCAGCAGCCGGGGACAGTTCACTGAAGCTTTCTTT
CASSRGQFTEAFF
>NA|TRBV5-1|TRBJ1-1|few
TGCGCCAGCAGCCCCCTCGGACAGCTGAACACTGAAGCTTTCTTT
CASSPLGQLNTEAFF
>NA|TRBV5-6|TRBJ1-1|NA
TGTGCCAGCAGCCCGCGCGGGGACGAAGCTTTCTTT
CASSPRGDEAFF
>NA|TRBV20-1|TRBJ1-2|few
TGCAGTGCTGTACCGGGAGGAGGCTACACCTTC
CSAVPGGGYTF
>NA|TRBV6-5|TRBJ2-1|NA
TGTGCCAGCAGCCGACGGACTTCTGATGAGCAGTTCTTC
CASSRRTSDEQFF
>TRBD1|TRBV11-2|TRBJ1-2|once
TGTGCCAGCAGCTCTAAATCGGGACAGGGGGGGTATGGCTACACCTTC
CASSSKSGQGGYGYTF
>NA|TRBV15|TRBJ2-7|few
TGTGCCACCAGCAGAGACTATAGCTCCTACGAGCAGTACTTC
CATSRDYSSYEQYF
>TRBD1|TRBV5-1|TRBJ1-1|NA
TGCGCCAGCAGATCCCAGGGGGCAGGCACTGAAGCTTTCTTT
CASRSQGAGTEAFF
>NA|TRBV25-1|TRBJ2-2|NA
TGTGCCAGCAGTGAATCCACTAGGCCCACCGGGGAGCTGTTTTTT
CASSESTRPTGELFF
>TRBD1|TRBV11-1|TRBJ2-1|NA
TGTGCCAGCAGCTTCCCAGACAGGGGGTGGCACAATGAGCAGTTCTTC
CASSFPDRGWHNEQFF
>TRBD1|TRBV25-1|TRBJ1-1|few
TGTGCCAGCAGTGAAGGCGGACAGGGTCCTGAAGCTTTCTTT
CASSEGGQGPEAFF
>NA|TRBV9|TRBJ2-4|once
TGTGCCAGCCAAGGGCGGGCAAACATTCAGTACTTC
CASQGRANIQYF
>NA|TRBV6-6|TRBJ1-2|NA
TGTGCCAGCAGCCCTACAGGCTATGGCTACACCTTC
CASSPTGYGYTF
>TRBD2|TRBV5-1|TRBJ2-2|NA
TGCGCCAGCAGCTCCAGCGGGGGGAACACCGGGGAGCTGTTTTTT
CASSSSGGNTGELFF
>TRBD2|TRBV20-1|TRBJ2-7|NA
TGCAGTCCGGGGGGGGCCTACGAGCAGTACTTC
CSPGGAYEQYF
>NA|TRBV2|TRBJ1-3|NA
TGTGCCAGCAGTGAAGTCGGACAGCTAGCAAACACCATATATTTT
CASSEVGQLANTIYF
>NA|TRBV3-1/TRBV3-2|TRBJ1-6|NA
TGTGCCAGCAGCCAAGATCCCTGGGGCAATTCACCCCTCCACTTT
CASSQDPWGNSPLHF
>NA|TRBV9|TRBJ2-2|NA
TGTGCCAGCAGCGAGACAGTTAACACCGGGGAGCTGTTTTTT
CASSETVNTGELFF
>NA|TRBV5-1|TRBJ1-1|NA
TGCGCCAGCAGCTTCGAAAGGAGCACTGAAGCTTTCTTT
CASSFERSTEAFF
>TRBD1|TRBV18|TRBJ1-4|few
TGTGCCAGCTCACTCCTACAGGGGGCTAATGAAAAACTGTTTTTT
CASSLLQGANEKLFF
>TRBD2|TRBV7-2|TRBJ2-3|once
TGTGCCAGCAGCTTCGATAGCGGGGTGATCACAGATACGCAGTATTTT
CASSFDSGVITDTQYF
>NA|TRBV6-5|TRBJ2-1|NA
TGTGCCAGCAGTTACCGACTCGACGCATATGAGCAGTTCTTC
CASSYRLDAYEQFF
>TRBD1|TRBV2|TRBJ1-3|NA
TGTGCCAGCATGTTGGCAGGGGGCTCCGGAAACACCATATATTTT
CASMLAGGSGNTIYF
>NA|TRBV6-5|TRBJ2-7|NA
TGTGCCAGCAGGGTAAATACAGGGTTCGCCTACGAGCAGTACTTC
CASRVNTGFAYEQYF
>NA|TRBV5-6|TRBJ1-5|NA
TGTGCCAGTTCCGTCGGGGGCAATCAGCCCCAGCATTTT
CASSVGGNQPQHF
>NA|TRBV5-5|TRBJ2-3|once
TGTGCCAGCAGCCCGGATACTACCACAGATACGCAGTATTTT
CASSPDTTTDTQYF
>NA|TRBV6-5|TRBJ2-3|NA
TGTGCCAGCAGTTACCTCAGCGGAGATACGCAGTATTTT
CASSYLSGDTQYF
>NA|TRBV7-9|TRBJ2-5|once
TGTGCCAGCAGTGAGGGATCTGTGGAGACCCAGTACTTC
CASSEGSVETQYF
>TRBD1|TRBV18|TRBJ1-1|NA
TGTGCCAGCTCACCAATGACAGGGATCATGAACACTGAAGCTTTCTTT
CASSPMTGIMNTEAFF
>TRBD1|TRBV2|TRBJ2-1|once
TGTGCCAGCAGTTACGACAGGGCTGAGCAGTTCTTC
CASSYDRAEQFF
>TRBD1|TRBV7-9|TRBJ1-3|NA
TGTGCCAGCAGCGTGGGACAGGGTAATGGAAACACCATATATTTT
CASSVGQGNGNTIYF
>TRBD2|TRBV5-1|TRBJ2-7|NA
TGCGCCAGCAGCTTGGGAGCGGGGGGCTCCTACGAGCAGTACTTC
CASSLGAGGSYEQYF
>TRBD2|TRBV5-6|TRBJ2-5|NA
TGTGCCAGCAGCTTGGCCATAGCGGGGGGTTCGACCCAGTACTTC
CASSLAIAGGSTQYF
>NA|TRBV4-2|TRBJ1-6|NA
TGTGCCAGCAGCCAAGGGCAGGAGGTTAGTTCACCCCTCCACTTT
CASSQGQEVSSPLHF
>NA|TRBV5-6|TRBJ2-3|NA
TGTGCCAGCAGCCCTCGACAGCTCACAGATACGCAGTATTTT
CASSPRQLTDTQYF
>NA|TRBV18|TRBJ1-4|NA
TGTGCCACCGCGGGGCCAGATAATGAAAAACTGTTTTTT
CATAGPDNEKLFF
>NA|TRBV20-1|TRBJ1-1|few
TGCAGTGCTAGATCGGGGACTGAAGCTTTCTTT
CSARSGTEAFF
>NA|TRBV7-3|TRBJ2-1|NA
TGTGCCAGCAGCTTACGCCGGGGGGCCTCTATATTGTACAATGAGCAGTTCTTC
CASSLRRGASILYNEQFF
>NA|TRBV10-3|TRBJ2-5|NA
TGTGCCATCAGTGGGACAGTTAAAGAGACCCAGTACTTC
CAISGTVKETQYF
>NA|TRBV7-2|TRBJ2-5|NA
TGTGCCAGCAGAAGACAAGTACAAGAGACCCAGTACTTC
CASRRQVQETQYF
>NA|TRBV5-5|TRBJ2-7|NA
TGTGCCAGCAGCTTGGGCGGAAACTACGAGCAGTACTTC
CASSLGGNYEQYF
>TRBD1|TRBV28|TRBJ2-5|NA
TGTGCCAGCAGTGGCCCGGGACAGCAAGAGACCCAGTACTTC
CASSGPGQQETQYF
>TRBD1|TRBV2|TRBJ1-5|NA
TGTGCCAGCAGGTATGGACAGGGCCAGCAGCCCCAGCATTTT
CASRYGQGQQPQHF